This T cell receptor (beta chain) is from a study of identical twins. Whole-study findings and limits: Models underestimated out-of-frame TCR alpha sharing in monozygotic twins.

TCRdb recomputed calls from the 5' RACE reads with MiXCR, one row per CDR3 protein. The repertoire holds under 800,000 distinct CDR3 sequences, with around 21% as singletons. In its sample, this clonotype was seen a few times. Its antigen is still unknown. Germline V lookup: CDR1 SGHDT, CDR2 YYEEEE. V lost 0 bases to trimming and J lost 7 bases; unmatched junction nucleotides: 6. This CDR3 region has 16 residues. The same sample was also studied in work on T cells expressing NK-cell markers. That source reports: From sorted CD3+CD56+NKG2C+, CD3+CD56+NKG2C- and CD3+CD56-NKG2C+ T cells came the TCR beta repertoires.

The chain links TRBV5-6 to TRBJ2-3; 12 nucleotides agree with TRBD2. The TCR comes from a woman younger than 30 in good health. The sample consisted of PBMCs. CDR3 nucleotide sequence: TGTGCCAGCAGCTTGGGACTAGCGGGAGACGTACATACGCAGTATTTT. Translating it yields CASSLGLAGDVHTQYF.